These 26 T cell receptor beta chains originate from one sample sequenced in a study of cytomegalovirus exposure and HLA in healthy donors. 13 Jbeta primers and 60 Vbeta primers were used for the PCR. Here immunoSEQ multiplex PCR was the method, and the copy in TCRdb shows in-frame clones only, minus some. This table has over 150,000 clones, about 77% appearing once. Sequences were obtained from PBMCs. All receptors derive from a male donor in good health and CMV-seropositive.

The chain has TRBV5-6 and TRBJ2-5, with a possible D match to TRBD1 (5 bases). The CDR3 sequence is 14 residues long. V was clipped by 0 bases and J by 3 bases, with 9 bases between them. The germline V gene encodes CDR1 SGHDT and CDR2 YYEEEE. The CDR3 sequence is CASSLVATEETQYF. As DNA, the CDR3 is TGTGCCAGCAGCTTGGTGGCGACAGAAGAGACCCAGTACTTC.

This chain links TRBV30 with TRBJ1-2, with unresolved D. CDR1 is GTSNPN, CDR2 SVGIG, per germline (reference sequence). This CDR3 is 11 amino acids long. V lost 1 base, J lost 8 bases, and 8 bases lay in between. CDR3 in DNA: TGTGCCTGGAGTGGCGGTGGGGGCTACACCTTC. This encodes CAWSGGGGYTF.

The chain has TRBV5-1 and TRBJ1-1, with TRBD1 matching 7 bases. The junction had 2 bases not matched to a gene; V was cut back by 0 bases and J by 3 bases. The CDR3 sequence is 14 residues long. Germline CDR1 and CDR2: SGHRS and YFSETQ. CDR3 bases: TGCGCCAGCAGCTTGGGGGACAGTTACACTGAAGCTTTCTTT. This encodes CASSLGDSYTEAFF. The variable domain in full, completed from reference TRBV5-1 and TRBJ1-1, reads KAGVTQTPRYLIKTRGQQVTLSCSPISGHRSVSWYQQTPGQGLQFLFEYFSETQRNKGNFPGRFSGRQFSNSRSEMNVSTLELGDSALYLCASSLGDSYTEAFFGQGTRLTVV.

This sequence joins TRBV2 and TRBJ1-6; no clear D gene. With 5 bases removed from V and 7 bases from J, the gap between germline ends came to 15 bases. Per germline, CDR1 SNHLY and CDR2 FYNNEI. This CDR3 spans 15 amino acids. Here the CDR3 DNA reads TGTGCCAGCAGTCGTTCCGACGGTAGCAATTCACCCCTCCACTTT. It specifies CASSRSDGSNSPLHF.

The chain couples TRBV4-3 to TRBJ2-5; 8 nucleotides line up with TRBD2. CDR3 size: 13 residues. Germline CDR1 LGHNA, CDR2 YSLEER. CDR3 protein: CAASGGWGETQYF. The CDR3 nucleotides read TGCGCTGCCTCGGGGGGGTGGGGAGAGACCCAGTACTTC.

The V and J genes are TRBV4-3 and TRBJ1-1; 7 bases match TRBD1. CDR1 is LGHNA, CDR2 YSLEER, per germline. This CDR3 comprises 14 residues. V lost 3 bases, J lost 0 bases, and 1 base stayed unmatched. The CDR3 DNA reads as TGCGCCAGCAGCCAGGGGACAGTGAACACTGAAGCTTTCTTT. Its protein is CASSQGTVNTEAFF.

The rearrangement uses TRBV7-9 and TRBJ2-5; the match to TRBD2 covers 8 bases. The V gene end was trimmed by 1 base and the J gene end by 7 bases; junction bases not matched to a gene: 5. The CDR3 is 14 residues long. CDR1 and CDR2 (germline): SEHNR, FQNEAQ (reference sequence). This chain's CDR3 is CASSLGGLAGTQYF. The CDR3 DNA follows: TGTGCCAGCAGCTTAGGCGGGCTAGCGGGGACCCAGTACTTC.

The chain has TRBV18 and TRBJ2-1, with D perhaps matching TRBD1 (7 bases). The CDR3 runs to 15 residues. Per germline, CDR1 KGHSH and CDR2 LQKENI. The V end lost 3 bases, the J end lost 8 bases, and 17 bases lay between the germline ends. The CDR3 here is CASSPRGGGGDEQFF. CDR3 DNA: TGTGCCAGCTCACCCCGTGGAGGGGGCGGTGATGAGCAGTTCTTC.

The chain carries TRBV6-5 and TRBJ2-7, with 7 nucleotides matching TRBD1. Germline CDR1 reads MNHEY; CDR2 reads SVGAGI. The CDR3 length is 13 residues. J was trimmed by 5 bases and V by 7 bases; bases with no gene match: 8. As DNA, the CDR3 is TGTGCCAGCAAGGGACAGTGGTCTGACGAGCAGTACTTC. This sequence encodes CASKGQWSDEQYF.

The chain carries TRBV9 and TRBJ2-2; 8 bases fit TRBD2. The CDR3 length is 15 residues. The germline V gene encodes CDR1 SGDLS and CDR2 YYNGEE. With 4 bases clipped from V and 1 base from J, the junction kept 3 bases outside the gene matches. The CDR3 coding sequence is TGTGCCAGCAGCCTAAGCGGGGGGAACACCGGGGAGCTGTTTTTT. This codes for CASSLSGGNTGELFF.

A few counts support this clone. The V gene is TRBV4-1, the J gene TRBJ2-7, with a possible D match to TRBD2 (7 bases). Germline V gives CDR1 MGHRA, CDR2 YSYEKL. This CDR3 has 16 residues. Trimming took 0 bases from V and 3 from J, leaving 15 bases between them. The CDR3 here is CASSQEGGALFYEQYF. CDR3 sequence (DNA): TGCGCCAGCAGCCAAGAGGGGGGGGCCCTCTTCTACGAGCAGTACTTC.

The chain employs TRBV2 and TRBJ2-7; D is ambiguous. Between the trimmed V and J ends, which lost 8 bases and 4 bases, there was a span of 15 bases. Per the germline V gene, CDR1 is SNHLY and CDR2 is FYNNEI. The CDR3 is 13 amino acids. CDR3 sequence: CASCVAVLYEQYF. The CDR3 region has the DNA TGTGCCAGCTGTGTGGCCGTATTATACGAGCAGTACTTC.

The gene calls are TRBV5-1 and TRBJ2-1; 12 bases fit TRBD2. From germline, CDR1 is SGHRS and CDR2 YFSETQ. Trimming cost V 3 bases and J 6 bases; bases outside gene matches: 7. The CDR3 has 16 amino acids. CDR3 coding DNA: TGCGCCAGCAGCTCCCTAGCGGGGGGGTTAGGCAATGAGCAGTTCTTC. Translating gives CASSSLAGGLGNEQFF.

This chain connects TRBV6-1 to TRBJ1-1; 9 bases line up with TRBD1. The V gene's germline CDR1 is MNHNS and CDR2 SASEGT. After removal of 3 bases from V and 2 bases from J, the junction contained 1 base not matched to a gene. This CDR3 has 14 residues. The CDR3 spells CASSDTGGNTEAFF. The CDR3 bases are TGTGCCAGCAGTGATACAGGGGGCAACACTGAAGCTTTCTTT.

The gene calls are TRBV7-9 and TRBJ2-3, with D tentatively TRBD2 (7 bases). From germline, CDR1 is SEHNR and CDR2 FQNEAQ (reference sequence). Deletions cut 4 bases from V and 4 bases from J, with 18 bases between. This CDR3 comprises 16 residues. CDR3 loop: CASSSSRGGGPDTQYF. CDR3 coding DNA: TGTGCCAGCAGCTCCTCGAGGGGGGGCGGCCCAGATACGCAGTATTTT. Full variable domain (remainder filled in from reference TRBV7-9 and TRBJ2-3): DTGVSQNPRHKITKRGQNVTFRCDPISEHNRLYWYRQTLGQGPEFLTYFQNEAQLEKSRLLSDRFSAERPKGSFSTLEIQRTEQGDSAMYLCASSSSRGGGPDTQYFGPGTRLTVL.

This chain connects TRBV15 to TRBJ1-2; D not resolved. This CDR3 is 15 amino acids long. The germline V gene encodes CDR1 LNHNV and CDR2 YYDKDF (reference sequence). Deletions cut 1 base from V and 7 bases from J, with 16 bases between. CDR3 nucleotides: TGTGCCACCAGCAGAGTTGAGGGATCAGAGGGTGGCTACACCTTC. Translation: CATSRVEGSEGGYTF. Variable domain in full (rest from reference TRBV15 and TRBJ1-2): DAMVIQNPRYQVTQFGKPVTLSCSQTLNHNVMYWYQQKSSQAPKLLFHYYDKDFNNEADTPDNFQSRRPNTSFCFLDIRSPGLGDTAMYLCATSRVEGSEGGYTFGSGTRLTVV.

This sequence joins TRBV7-9 and TRBJ2-1; tentative D call: TRBD2 (5 bases). The length of the CDR3 is 12 residues. Trimming cost V 1 base and J 8 bases, with 6 bases left between them. CDR1 SEHNR and CDR2 FQNEAQ come from the germline V gene (reference sequence). The CDR3 DNA sequence: TGTGCCAGCAGCTTAGTCGGGGATGAGCAGTTCTTC. Translation: CASSLVGDEQFF.

The chain employs TRBV5-1 and TRBJ1-1; D not resolved. Germline V gene sequence: CDR1 SGHRS, CDR2 YFSETQ. CDR3 length equals 13 residues. With 5 bases removed from V and 1 base from J, the gap between germline ends came to 9 bases. CDR3 in amino acids: CASSRVSNTEAFF. The CDR3 nucleotides are TGCGCCAGCAGTCGGGTCTCGAACACTGAAGCTTTCTTT.

The chain is built from TRBV19 and TRBJ2-7; 9 bases align to TRBD1. The CDR3 extends over 15 amino acids. Losses at the gene ends were 5 bases for V and 1 base for J; bases not matched to a gene: 6. Germline lookup yields CDR1 LNHDA and CDR2 SQIVND (reference sequence). CDR3 coding DNA: TGTGCCAGTAGTCCCAGGGGACAGGGATCCTACGAGCAGTACTTC. Protein: CASSPRGQGSYEQYF. Full variable domain (rest looked up from reference TRBV19 and TRBJ2-7): DGGITQSPKYLFRKEGQNVTLSCEQNLNHDAMYWYRQDPGQGLRLIYYSQIVNDFQKGDIAEGYSVSREKKESFPLTVTSAQKNPTAFYLCASSPRGQGSYEQYFGPGTRLTVT.

This clone appeared once. The chain has TRBV4-1 and TRBJ1-2; D perhaps matches TRBD1 (6 bases). The CDR3 totals 17 residues. V was trimmed by 6 bases and J by 2 bases, leaving 22 bases between them. CDR1 and CDR2 from the germline V gene are MGHRA and YSYEKL. The CDR3 sequence: CASSLDGQPSRNYGYTF. The CDR3 DNA reads as TGCGCCAGCAGTCTTGATGGACAGCCCAGTCGCAACTATGGCTACACCTTC.

J is TRBJ1-5 and V is TRBV6-4; TRBD1 aligns across 10 bases. Losses at the gene ends were 6 bases for V and 0 bases for J; bases not matched to a gene: 5. There are 16 residues in the CDR3. Germline V gene sequence: CDR1 MRHNA, CDR2 SNTAGT. CDR3 DNA sequence: TGTGCCAGCAGGACCGGGACAGGGGATAGCAATCAGCCCCAGCATTTT. This codes for CASRTGTGDSNQPQHF.

The gene calls are TRBV2 and TRBJ1-4; TRBD1 matches at 8 bases. Looked up from germline, CDR1 is SNHLY and CDR2 is FYNNEI. V was clipped by 10 bases and J by 8 bases; unmatched bases: 12. CDR3 length equals 14 residues. The CDR3 is CATARGRGQEKLFF. CDR3 nucleotides: TGTGCCACCGCCCGGGGCAGGGGGCAAGAAAAACTGTTTTTT. Filled out from reference TRBV2 and TRBJ1-4, the complete variable domain reads EPEVTQTPSHQVTQMGQEVILRCVPISNHLYFYWYRQILGQKVEFLVSFYNNEISEKSEIFDDQFSVERPDGSNFTLKIRSTKLEDSAMYFCATARGRGQEKLFFGSGTQLSVL.

The V call is TRBV9, the J call TRBJ1-2; no reliable D call. CDR3 size: 13 residues. Germline CDR1 SGDLS, CDR2 YYNGEE. The germline V and J ends were trimmed by 0 bases and 6 bases, with 9 bases remaining between them. In DNA, the CDR3 is TGTGCCAGCAGCGTAGTGAGCGAGAATGGCTACACCTTC. Its protein product is CASSVVSENGYTF.

CDR3 region: CASTPGQGPYEQYF. In DNA, the CDR3 is TGTGCCAGCACCCCGGGACAGGGGCCCTACGAGCAGTACTTC. The rearrangement uses TRBV2 and TRBJ2-7; 10 nucleotides agree with TRBD1. This CDR3 spans 14 amino acids. In germline, CDR1 is SNHLY, CDR2 FYNNEI. The ends lost 7 bases at V and 2 bases at J; junction bases unmatched: 5.

This clone showed up just a few times. The chain combines TRBV7-3 with TRBJ2-7, with 9 bases fitting TRBD1. V lost 6 bases, J lost 1 base, and 7 bases stayed unmatched. The CDR3 length is 15 residues. Germline V lookup: CDR1 SGHTA, CDR2 FQGTGA. DNA of the CDR3: TGTGCCAGCAGGGGAACAGGGGGCGCTTCCTACGAGCAGTACTTC. The encoded protein is CASRGTGGASYEQYF.

This chain connects TRBV27 to TRBJ1-2; a possible D gene is TRBD1 (5 bases). Trimming took off 6 bases at V and 1 base at J, with 15 bases between the two ends. Germline loops: CDR1 MNHEY, CDR2 SMNVEV (reference sequence). The CDR3 sequence is 15 residues long. This CDR3 is CASSLRGVNNYGYTF. The CDR3 region has the DNA TGTGCCAGCAGCCTAAGGGGTGTCAATAACTATGGCTACACCTTC.